This T cell receptor beta chain was sequenced for a study of CD8+CD57+ T cells in acquired aplastic anemia. Looking at the study overall: Sorted CD4+ and CD8+ cells gave an average of about 3.4 ug of DNA. General observations from the study: Controls did not differ significantly from patients in CD8+ Simpson's diversity. Comparison of patients with controls identified roughly 27 shared CD8+ CDR3 sequences.

Profiling that covered TCR beta VDJ and CDR3 relied on genomic DNA as its template. TCRdb re-called the reads with MiXCR, one entry per CDR3 protein. The data hold about 68,000 distinct CDR3 sequences, with roughly 50% observed a single time. This clonotype was found many times. Antigen specificity is unknown. This CDR3 region has 12 residues. V gave up 5 bases and J gave up 6 bases, with 11 bases separating them. The germline CDR1 and CDR2 sequences are KGHSH and LQKENI. V and J are TRBV18 and TRBJ2-7; no reliable D call. Sequences were obtained from sorted CD4+, CD8+, or CD8+CD57+ T cells (not recorded which) from PBMCs. The clonotype was recovered from a human donor in good health, serving as a control. The CDR3 DNA reads TGTGCCAGCTCATCACGATTAGGCGAGCAGTACTTC. Protein product: CASSSRLGEQYF.